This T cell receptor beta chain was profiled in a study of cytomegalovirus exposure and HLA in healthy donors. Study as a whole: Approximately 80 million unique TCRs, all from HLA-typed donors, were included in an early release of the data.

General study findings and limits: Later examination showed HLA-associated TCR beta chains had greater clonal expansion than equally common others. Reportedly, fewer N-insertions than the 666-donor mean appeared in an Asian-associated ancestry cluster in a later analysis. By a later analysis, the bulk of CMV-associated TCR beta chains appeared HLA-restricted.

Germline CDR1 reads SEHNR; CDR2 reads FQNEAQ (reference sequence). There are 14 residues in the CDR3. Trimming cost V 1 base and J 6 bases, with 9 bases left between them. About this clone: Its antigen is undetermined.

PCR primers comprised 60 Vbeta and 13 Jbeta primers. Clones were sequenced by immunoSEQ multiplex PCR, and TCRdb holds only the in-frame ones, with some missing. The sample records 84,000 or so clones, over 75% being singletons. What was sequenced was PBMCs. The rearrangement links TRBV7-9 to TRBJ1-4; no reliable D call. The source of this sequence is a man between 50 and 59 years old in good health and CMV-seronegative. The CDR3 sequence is CASSLGGGDEKLFF. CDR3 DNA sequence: TGTGCCAGCAGCTTAGGGGGAGGAGATGAAAAACTGTTTTTT.